The next 25 T cell receptor beta chains were all read from a single sample in a study of T cell repertoires in cytomegalovirus infection. No antigen is known for these receptors. TCRdb reanalysed the reads using MiXCR and keeps one entry per CDR3 protein. This sample has about 920,000 distinct CDR3 sequences, with roughly a third found just once. The sequenced sample was cultured CD8+ T cells from PBMCs, obtained from culture after CMV antigen stimulation. The receptors shown here come from a human donor in good health (CMV status not recorded). Some clones in this sample may be carry-over from other donors' samples.

This clonotype turned up a few times. The gene calls are TRBV7-9 and TRBJ1-2, with 9 nucleotides matching TRBD1. V dropped 5 bases and J dropped 7; count of bases not matched to a gene: 8. The germline V gene encodes CDR1 SEHNR and CDR2 FQNEAQ (reference sequence). The CDR3 length is 14 residues. The CDR3 sequence: CASSPETGGSGYTF. The CDR3 region has the DNA TGTGCCAGCAGCCCGGAAACAGGGGGCTCTGGCTACACCTTC.

The chain employs TRBV27 and TRBJ2-7; D is unclear. This CDR3 is built from 13 residues. In germline, CDR1 is MNHEY, CDR2 SMNVEV (reference sequence). V shed 6 bases and J shed 1 base, with 10 bases lying between them. CDR3 bases: TGTGCCAGCAGCAGCACTAATTCCTACGAGCAGTACTTC. This translates into CASSSTNSYEQYF.

This clonotype has more than one count but fewer than ten. CDR3 sequence reads: CASSRGRGTYNEQFF. The CDR3 bases are TGTGCCAGCAGCAGAGGCAGGGGGACCTACAATGAGCAGTTCTTC. The chain has TRBV11-2 and TRBJ2-1, with 7 bases aligning to TRBD1. The V and J ends lost 5 bases and 2 bases, in that order; junction bases with no gene match: 6. This CDR3 has 15 amino acids. Germline CDR1 is SGHAT and CDR2 is FQNNGV.

This clonotype was counted a few times. This rearrangement joins TRBV25-1 to TRBJ1-1, with D tentatively TRBD1 (5 bases). CDR1 and CDR2 from the germline V gene are MGHDK and SYGVNS. The germline V and J ends were trimmed by 10 bases and 2 bases, with 17 bases remaining between them. CDR3 length: 14 amino acids. CDR3 amino acids: CAIPRGRANTEAFF. The CDR3, as DNA: TGTGCCATCCCGAGGGGCAGGGCTAACACTGAAGCTTTCTTT.

This sequence joins TRBV2 and TRBJ1-2; 10 bases agree with TRBD1. CDR1 is SNHLY and CDR2 is FYNNEI in the germline V gene. The CDR3 is made up of 17 amino acids. The junction had 14 bases not matched to a gene; V was cut back by 2 bases and J by 8 bases. The CDR3 DNA reads as TGTGCCAGCAGTGAAATGGGGACAGGGGCCTTCCATGGAGGCTACACCTTC. Its protein is CASSEMGTGAFHGGYTF.

The chain carries TRBV6-1 and TRBJ1-1; 8 nucleotides agree with TRBD1. The CDR3 consists of 18 residues. The trim removed 2 bases at V and 3 bases at J, leaving 14 bases unmatched. Germline CDR1 and CDR2: MNHNS and SASEGT. The CDR3 nucleotides are TGTGCCAGCAGTGAATGGCTCGGGACAGGCCTGGGGGACACTGAAGCTTTCTTT. Its protein product is CASSEWLGTGLGDTEAFF.

The chain uses TRBV6-4 and TRBJ1-1; no clear D gene. The CDR3 totals 13 residues. Germline V gene data show CDR1 as MRHNA and CDR2 as SNTAGT. Trimming stripped 7 bases from V and 1 base from J, with 10 bases between. The chain's CDR3 is CASKDGRNTEAFF. The CDR3 region has the DNA TGTGCCAGCAAAGACGGGAGGAACACTGAAGCTTTCTTT.

In this sample, this clonotype turned up many times. The chain carries TRBV9 and TRBJ2-3; 7 bases map to TRBD1. Germline loops: CDR1 SGDLS, CDR2 YYNGEE. With V trimmed by 3 bases and J by 2 bases, 6 bases remained unmatched. The CDR3 is made up of 15 amino acids. CDR3 coding DNA: TGTGCCAGCAGCGCCCTGAGGGGGCTCACAGATACGCAGTATTTT. Translation gives CASSALRGLTDTQYF.

This clonotype was picked up a small number of times. The chain is built from TRBV10-3 and TRBJ2-7; no reliable D call. The germline V gene encodes CDR1 ENHRY and CDR2 SYGVKD. V was clipped by 1 base and J by 3 bases, with 7 bases between them. The CDR3 runs to 13 residues. The CDR3 nucleotides are TGTGCCATCAGTGAGTTTGCGGACTACGAGCAGTACGTC. Residues: CAISEFADYEQYV.

This clonotype was observed many times. The chain employs TRBV7-2 and TRBJ1-4; 8 bases match TRBD1. This CDR3 spans 15 amino acids. Germline V gene lookup returns CDR1 SGHTA and CDR2 FQGNSA. V shed 5 bases, J shed 8 bases, and the junction held 10 bases outside the gene matches. This CDR3 reads CASSPRDRPREKLFF. CDR3 coding DNA: TGTGCCAGCAGCCCACGGGACAGGCCCCGGGAAAAACTGTTTTTT.

CDR3 residues: CASSLAGGGLVYEQYF. Here the CDR3 DNA reads TGTGCCAGCAGCTTAGCCGGGGGGGGACTAGTCTACGAGCAGTACTTC. This chain connects TRBV7-6 to TRBJ2-7, with 8 bases aligning to TRBD2. Per the germline V gene, CDR1 is SGHVS and CDR2 is FNYEAQ. The ends lost 0 bases at V and 3 bases at J; junction bases unmatched: 7. The CDR3 consists of 16 residues.

The V and J genes are TRBV20-1 and TRBJ1-2, with TRBD1 matching 8 bases. Per the germline V gene, CDR1 is DFQATT and CDR2 is SNEGSKA (reference sequence). CDR3 size: 13 residues. Trimming removed 6 bases from V and 2 bases from J; junction bases left unmatched: 5. The CDR3 reads CSAPGQGNYGYTF. For the CDR3, the DNA is TGCAGTGCCCCAGGACAGGGAAACTATGGCTACACCTTC.

The chain combines TRBV7-1 with TRBJ2-1; D not resolved. TRBV7-1 is an ORF, and what it does is uncertain. Deletions cut 6 bases from V and 9 bases from J, with 9 bases between. CDR3 length: 11 amino acids. CDR3 in amino acids: CASRNGSEQFF. For the CDR3, the DNA is TGTGCCAGCAGGAACGGAAGTGAGCAGTTCTTC.

The chain is built from TRBV9 and TRBJ2-3; the D call may be TRBD1 or TRBD2 (5 bases each). Germline CDR1 SGDLS, CDR2 YYNGEE. Trimming shortened V by 0 bases and J by 2 bases, and 10 bases separated the two germline ends. There are 15 residues in the CDR3. This CDR3 reads CASSVEGDHTDTQYF. In DNA, the CDR3 is TGTGCCAGCAGCGTAGAAGGGGACCACACAGATACGCAGTATTTT.

V gene TRBV19 combines with J gene TRBJ2-1, with a weak D call TRBD2 (5 bases). This CDR3 has 16 amino acids. With 5 bases removed from V and 7 bases from J, the gap between germline ends came to 21 bases. Germline CDR1 is LNHDA and CDR2 is SQIVND (reference sequence). The CDR3 region is CASSVLLGGRWNEQFF. DNA for the CDR3: TGTGCCAGTAGTGTTCTCCTTGGCGGGCGTTGGAATGAGCAGTTCTTC.

The chain has TRBV28 and TRBJ1-1, with D possibly TRBD1 on 5 matching bases. V shed 4 bases and J shed 0 bases, with 12 bases lying between them. The CDR3 consists of 15 residues. CDR1 and CDR2 (germline): MDHEN, SYDVKM. The CDR3 nucleotides read TGTGCCAGCAGTTATGGGACCAGCATGAACACTGAAGCTTTCTTT. Its protein is CASSYGTSMNTEAFF.

The J gene is TRBJ1-2, the V gene TRBV27, with D possibly matching TRBD1 (5 bases). The V gene's germline CDR1 is MNHEY and CDR2 SMNVEV (reference sequence). The CDR3 is made up of 15 amino acids. V was trimmed by 7 bases and J by 5 bases, leaving 20 bases between them. The DNA of the CDR3 is TGTGCCAGCACCCCAGCGGGAACCCGGGGGTATGGCTACACCTTC. It encodes CASTPAGTRGYGYTF.

The sample holds many counts of this clonotype. The chain recombines TRBV7-6 with TRBJ2-5; D is tentatively TRBD1 or TRBD2 (6 bases each). In germline, CDR1 is SGHVS, CDR2 FNYEAQ. The CDR3 has 15 residues. V was trimmed by 2 bases and J by 3 bases, leaving 13 bases between them. CDR3 protein: CASSLRLGGEETQYF. CDR3 coding DNA: TGTGCCAGCAGCTTACGTCTGGGGGGCGAAGAGACCCAGTACTTC.

The chain employs TRBV4-1 and TRBJ2-7; no clear D gene. This CDR3 is built from 13 residues. Trimming shortened V by 2 bases and J by 7 bases, and 12 bases separated the two germline ends. Per the germline V gene, CDR1 is MGHRA and CDR2 is YSYEKL. The CDR3 nucleotides read TGCGCCAGCAGCCAAACACAGTCTAGGGAGCAGTACTTC. The encoded protein is CASSQTQSREQYF.

V usage is TRBV29-1 and J usage is TRBJ2-1; 8 bases are shared with TRBD1. Unmatched junction bases numbered 10, after V lost 7 bases and J lost 2 bases. This CDR3 has 15 residues. Germline CDR1 reads SQVTM; CDR2 reads ANQGSEA. CDR3 in amino acids: CSASGTGRPYNEQFF. CDR3 in DNA: TGCAGCGCCTCCGGGACAGGAAGACCCTACAATGAGCAGTTCTTC.

This clonotype was counted ten times or more. The J gene is TRBJ2-2, the V gene TRBV7-2, with TRBD1 identical over 8 bases. CDR1 and CDR2 (germline): SGHTA, FQGNSA. V lost 5 bases, J lost 5 bases, and 16 bases stayed unmatched. The CDR3 is 18 amino acids. The CDR3 is CASSKSVGTGGITGELFF. The CDR3 region has the DNA TGTGCCAGCAGCAAGAGCGTCGGGACAGGAGGGATTACCGGGGAGCTGTTTTTT.

This clonotype showed up many times. The chain recombines TRBV7-8 with TRBJ1-5, with TRBD1 as a possible D gene (6 bases). The V end was cut by 5 bases, the J end by 7 bases, with 21 bases between. CDR1 and CDR2 (germline): SGHVS, FQNEAQ. The CDR3 sequence is 16 residues long. CDR3 nucleotide sequence: TGTGCCAGCAGCACTTACAGGGAGGGCCTGAAGCAGCCCCAGCATTTT. Translating it yields CASSTYREGLKQPQHF.

In this sample, this clonotype turned up many times. This rearrangement joins TRBV7-9 to TRBJ1-6; 8 bases map to TRBD1. The CDR3 runs 14 residues. The germline V gene has CDR1 SEHNR and CDR2 FQNEAQ (reference sequence). Trimming at V came to 6 bases and at J to 3 bases, leaving 1 base not matched to a gene. CDR3 residues: CASRTGGYNSPLHF. The CDR3, as DNA: TGTGCCAGCAGAACAGGGGGCTATAATTCACCCCTCCACTTT.

This clonotype showed up just once. Given a much more abundant clone one base away, this may be a read error. V usage is TRBV15 and J usage is TRBJ2-2; D gene ambiguous. The germline V gene has CDR1 LNHNV and CDR2 YYDKDF (reference sequence). There are 10 residues in the CDR3. CDR3 bases: TGTGTCACCACCCACGGGGAGCTGTTTTTT. Its protein is CVTTHGELFF.

This clonotype was seen more than once but under ten times. V is TRBV7-9 and J is TRBJ2-5; 8 nucleotides agree with TRBD1. Germline V gives CDR1 SEHNR, CDR2 FQNEAQ (reference sequence). The CDR3 extends over 14 amino acids. Trimming took 6 bases from V and 4 from J; bases not matched to a gene: 7. CDR3 region: CASRMPGGAETQYF. CDR3 bases: TGTGCCAGCAGAATGCCAGGGGGCGCAGAGACCCAGTACTTC.